One and the same sample provided the 2 T cell receptor beta chains below, sequenced in a study of cytomegalovirus exposure and HLA in healthy donors. The PCR employed 60 Vbeta primers together with 13 Jbeta primers. Sequenced by immunoSEQ multiplex PCR; TCRdb stores in-frame clones only, minus some. This table holds 150,000 or so clones, roughly 80% found once. The material sequenced was PBMCs. Receptor source: a woman aged 18-30 years in good health and CMV-seronegative.

The chain links TRBV7-9 to TRBJ2-7, with 7 nucleotides matching TRBD1. Germline CDR1 is SEHNR and CDR2 is FQNEAQ (reference sequence). CDR3 length: 14 residues. Trimming removed 5 bases from V and 5 bases from J; junction bases left unmatched: 9. The DNA for the CDR3 is TGTGCCAGCAGCGACAGGGCTTACGAAGACGAGCAGTACTTC. Translating it yields CASSDRAYEDEQYF.

V is TRBV5-1 and J is TRBJ2-5; tentatively, D is TRBD1 (6 bases). V was pared by 3 bases and J by 5 bases, with 11 bases between. From germline, CDR1 is SGHRS and CDR2 YFSETQ. The CDR3 has 13 residues. The CDR3 sequence is CASSSDSWETQYF. The CDR3 nucleotides are TGCGCCAGCAGCTCGGACAGTTGGGAGACCCAGTACTTC.